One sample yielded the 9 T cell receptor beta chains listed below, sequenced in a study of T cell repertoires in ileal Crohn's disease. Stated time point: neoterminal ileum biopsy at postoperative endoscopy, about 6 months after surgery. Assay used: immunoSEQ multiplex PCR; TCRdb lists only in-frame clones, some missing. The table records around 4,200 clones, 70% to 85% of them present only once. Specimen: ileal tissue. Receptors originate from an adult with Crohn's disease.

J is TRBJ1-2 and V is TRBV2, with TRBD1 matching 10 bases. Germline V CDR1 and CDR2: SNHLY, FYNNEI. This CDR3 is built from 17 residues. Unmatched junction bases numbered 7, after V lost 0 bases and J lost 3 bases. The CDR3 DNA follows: TGTGCCAGCAGTGAAGCGCACTCCGGGACAGGGGACTATGGCTACACCTTC. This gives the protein CASSEAHSGTGDYGYTF. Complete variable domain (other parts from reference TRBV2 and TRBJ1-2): EPEVTQTPSHQVTQMGQEVILRCVPISNHLYFYWYRQILGQKVEFLVSFYNNEISEKSEIFDDQFSVERPDGSNFTLKIRSTKLEDSAMYFCASSEAHSGTGDYGYTFGSGTRLTVV.

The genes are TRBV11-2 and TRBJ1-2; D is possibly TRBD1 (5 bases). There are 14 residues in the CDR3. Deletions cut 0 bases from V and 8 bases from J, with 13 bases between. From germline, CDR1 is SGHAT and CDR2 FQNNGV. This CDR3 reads CASSLDRGGGGYTF. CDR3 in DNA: TGTGCCAGCAGCTTAGATCGCGGGGGTGGAGGCTACACCTTC. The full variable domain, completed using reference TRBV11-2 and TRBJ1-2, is EAGVAQSPRYKIIEKRQSVAFWCNPISGHATLYWYQQILGQGPKLLIQFQNNGVVDDSQLPKDRFSAERLKGVDSTLKIQPAKLEDSAVYLCASSLDRGGGGYTFGSGTRLTVV.

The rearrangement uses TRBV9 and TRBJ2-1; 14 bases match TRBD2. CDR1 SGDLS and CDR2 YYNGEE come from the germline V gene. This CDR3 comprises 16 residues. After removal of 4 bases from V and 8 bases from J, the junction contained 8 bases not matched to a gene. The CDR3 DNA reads TGTGCCAGCAGCCCTCGGACTAGCGGGAGGACGGATGAGCAGTTCTTC. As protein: CASSPRTSGRTDEQFF.

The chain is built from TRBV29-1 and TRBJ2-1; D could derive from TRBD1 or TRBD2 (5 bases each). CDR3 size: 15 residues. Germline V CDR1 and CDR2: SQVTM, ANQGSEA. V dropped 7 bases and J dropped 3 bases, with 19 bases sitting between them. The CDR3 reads CSAEGRRGVYNEQFF. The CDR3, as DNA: TGCAGCGCCGAGGGACGCCGAGGGGTCTACAATGAGCAGTTCTTC.

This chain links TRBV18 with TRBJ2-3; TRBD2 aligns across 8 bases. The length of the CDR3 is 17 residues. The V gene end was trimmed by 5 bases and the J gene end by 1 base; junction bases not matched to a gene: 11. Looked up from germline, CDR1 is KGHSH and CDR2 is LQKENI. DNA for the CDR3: TGTGCCAGCTCAGCCCGGGAGGGCCAAAGGGGCACAGATACGCAGTATTTT. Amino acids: CASSAREGQRGTDTQYF.

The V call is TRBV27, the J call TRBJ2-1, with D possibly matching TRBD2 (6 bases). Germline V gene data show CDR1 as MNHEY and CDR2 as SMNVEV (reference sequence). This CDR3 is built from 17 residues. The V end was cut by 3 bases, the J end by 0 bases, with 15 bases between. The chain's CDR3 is CASSLGGLQSSYNEQFF. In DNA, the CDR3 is TGTGCCAGCAGTTTGGGGGGACTCCAGAGCTCCTACAATGAGCAGTTCTTC.

The CDR3 region has the DNA TGTGCCAGCAGCAAGGTCAGGAACACTGAAGCTTTCTTT. Translated: CASSKVRNTEAFF. The V gene is TRBV14, the J gene TRBJ1-1; D remains unclear. Deletions cut 5 bases from V and 1 base from J, with 8 bases between. The CDR3 is 13 amino acids. Germline lookup yields CDR1 SGHDN and CDR2 FVKESK.

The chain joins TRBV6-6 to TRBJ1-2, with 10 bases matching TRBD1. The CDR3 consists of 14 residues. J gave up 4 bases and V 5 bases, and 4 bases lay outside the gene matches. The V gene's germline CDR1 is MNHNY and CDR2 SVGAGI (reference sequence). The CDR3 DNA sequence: TGTGCCAGCAGTAGACAGGGGGCCGGCTATGGCTACACCTTC. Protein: CASSRQGAGYGYTF.

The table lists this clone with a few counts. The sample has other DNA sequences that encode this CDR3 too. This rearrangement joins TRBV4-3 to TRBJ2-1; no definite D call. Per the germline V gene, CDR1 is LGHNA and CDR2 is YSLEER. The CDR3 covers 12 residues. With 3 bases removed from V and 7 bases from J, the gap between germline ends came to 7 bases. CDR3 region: CASSQGLNEQFF. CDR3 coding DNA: TGCGCCAGCAGCCAGGGCTTGAATGAGCAGTTCTTC.